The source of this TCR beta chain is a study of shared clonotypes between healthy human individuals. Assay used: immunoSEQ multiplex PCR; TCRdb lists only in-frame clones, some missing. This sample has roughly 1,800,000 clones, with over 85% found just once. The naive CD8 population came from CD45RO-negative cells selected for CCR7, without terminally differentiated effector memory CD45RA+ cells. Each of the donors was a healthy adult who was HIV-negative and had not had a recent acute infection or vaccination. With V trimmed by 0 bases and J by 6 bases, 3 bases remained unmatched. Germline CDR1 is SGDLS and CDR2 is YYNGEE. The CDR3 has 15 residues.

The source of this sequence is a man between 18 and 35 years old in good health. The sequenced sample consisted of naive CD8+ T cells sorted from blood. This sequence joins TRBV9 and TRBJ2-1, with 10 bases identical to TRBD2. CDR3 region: CASSVEIAGGNEQFF. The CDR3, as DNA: TGTGCCAGCAGCGTAGAGATAGCGGGGGGCAATGAGCAGTTCTTC.